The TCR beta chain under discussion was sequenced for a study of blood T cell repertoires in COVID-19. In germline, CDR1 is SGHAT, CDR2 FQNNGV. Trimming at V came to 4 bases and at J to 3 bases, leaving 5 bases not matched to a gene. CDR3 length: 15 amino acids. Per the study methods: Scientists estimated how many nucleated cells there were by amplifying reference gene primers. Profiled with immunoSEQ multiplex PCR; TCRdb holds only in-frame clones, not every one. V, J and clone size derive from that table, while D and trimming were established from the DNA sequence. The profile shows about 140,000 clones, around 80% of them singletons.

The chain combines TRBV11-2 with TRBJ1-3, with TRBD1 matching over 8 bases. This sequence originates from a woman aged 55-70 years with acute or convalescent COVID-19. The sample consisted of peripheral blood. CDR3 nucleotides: TGTGCCAGCAGCTCCACGACAGGGGTTGGAAACACCATATATTTT. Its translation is CASSSTTGVGNTIYF.